This T cell receptor (beta chain) was retrieved from a study of blood T cell repertoires in COVID-19 (dated by TCRdb to about 2020). For the study in its entirety: Samples covering the acute and convalescent phases of COVID-19 were provided by collaborators in the United States, Italy and Spain. The dataset comprised deeply sampled blood TCRbeta repertoires from subjects exposed to, actively infected with, or recovered from COVID-19. HLA class I and class II types, where available, came from metadata supplied by the sample provider rather than from assay-based typing. The material from the prospective study consisted of cDNA or gDNA derived from T cells, B-cell-depleted T cells, or PBMCs. A de-identified subject ID, COVID-19 status, age in years and sex were almost always included in the sample metadata. The repertoires were released in a freely available public database intended as a resource for research on the immune response to SARS-CoV-2. The samples were drawn from the first 160 participants of the ongoing ImmuneRACE study and from 1,200 or so subjects provided by 6 global collaborators.

The CDR3 sequence holds 14 residues, the cysteine and phenylalanine included. The CDR3 DNA has 42 bases and is translated from base 1. Based on the germline V gene, the CDR1 and CDR2 sequences are SGHRS and YFSETQ. V is reduced by 1 base and J by 2 bases, leaving a spacing of 10 bases between them. TCRbeta CDR3 regions were amplified from genomic DNA by means of the immunoSEQ Assay, a bias-controlled multiplex PCR. As for the authors' bioinformatics: Nucleated cell counts per sample were estimated from amplification of reference gene primers within the assay. To quantify the absolute abundance of each unique TCRbeta CDR3 rearrangement, sequence reads were collapsed and filtered. For each sample, productive Simpson clonality was calculated as the square root of Simpson's diversity index over productive rearrangements. This is the immuneACCESS table as TCRdb keeps it, with only in-frame sequences that have V and J called. A part of the clones is gone; compared with another copy, unresolved V genes explain less than half, and the rest is unexplained. For V, J and clone size, that table is used; D and trimming come from the DNA. In this sample the table shows more than 95,000 clones, over 75% of which occur a single time. Of the sample, 13% falls within the top ten clones.

Collaborating institutions collected whole blood in K2EDTA tubes following their own protocols. For TCRbeta analysis, collaborator samples were shipped as frozen whole blood, as isolated PBMCs, or as DNA extracted from either sample type. A word on this clone: Its recognized antigen is unknown. It has no much larger one-base neighbor in the sample; base qualities were not kept.

Broad study findings and their caveats: The amount of clinical and demographic metadata varied by source and participant and was provided uncurated.

The chain was built from TRBV5-1 and TRBJ2-7; the D gene cannot be named for sure. This TCR derives from a human donor in a cohort sampled during active or convalescent COVID-19. Sequenced: peripheral blood. For the CDR3, the sequence is CASSLLGRTYEQYF. The base sequence is TGCGCCAGCAGCTTGTTGGGCCGCACCTACGAGCAGTACTTC.